This entry features one T cell receptor beta chain sequence. Its recognized antigen is unknown. No per-base quality is available; no much larger clone lies one base away. The CDR3 runs 16 amino acids, cysteine and phenylalanine included. Just the 48-base CDR3 DNA is kept, in frame starting at base 1. CDR1 and CDR2 (MNHNS, SASEGT) derive from the germline V gene. Relative to germline, V is 6 bases shorter and J is 2 bases shorter, with 18 bases between their ends. This sample stems from a study of T cells in Graves' hyperthyroidism and ophthalmopathy (dated 2019 in TCRdb). Regarding the research as a whole: Peripheral blood samples were taken at the time of initial diagnosis, prior to any treatment. For training and testing, the 110 or so patients in the discovery cohort were randomly divided in a 7:3 ratio. The paper reports TCR Vbeta CDR3 sequencing of approximately 140 peripheral blood samples: fewer than 50 ophthalmopathy, over 70 hyperthyroidism and around 17 progressor patients. A discovery cohort of about a hundred patients, approximately 45 with Graves' ophthalmopathy and 55 to 60 with stable Graves' hyperthyroidism, was used to find distinguishing TCR V-J signatures. Thyroid tissue and blood T-cell repertoires from six Graves' hyperthyroidism patients were also compared in the study. Prospective prediction of ophthalmopathy was tested in an independent validation cohort consisting of roughly 20 hyperthyroidism patients and 17 patients who later progressed to ophthalmopathy. After sampling, hyperthyroidism patients received methimazole starting at 30 mg daily, and ophthalmopathy patients received high-dose intravenous methylprednisolone.

In the ophthalmopathy patients, disease was moderately to severely active, with a Clinical Activity Score of 3 or more, a NOSPECS grade of 4 or more, and a duration of less than 3 months. Any patient with an uncontrolled infection, another autoimmune disease, pregnancy or lactation was excluded. Diagnoses were based on clinical symptoms, serum thyroxine and TRAb, thyroid ultrasound and orbital computed tomography. Ficoll-Paque density gradient centrifugation was used to isolate PBMCs from approximately 10 ml of fresh peripheral blood. Total RNA was extracted with Trizol reagent, and quality was checked on an Agilent 2100 Bioanalyzer. Study-wide conclusions, independent of this receptor: No statistical method was used to set the sample size in advance, and investigators knew the group allocation. In cross-validation, a model built on a 13 V-J signature told ophthalmopathy apart from stable hyperthyroidism with 85% to 90% sensitivity and roughly 83% specificity, and in testing the same model reached 80%/75%. In validation, the model predicted progression to ophthalmopathy with 65% to 71% sensitivity and around 72% specificity, a median of around six months before onset. Most expanded thyroid clonotypes (frequency above 0.001) were also found in blood, which suggests that blood repertoires may mirror thyroid immune responses.

Amplification of TCR beta CDR3 regions was carried out from RNA transcripts. The first round of RT-PCR for the TCR CDR3 was performed with the HTBI primer set and the Qiagen OneStep RT-PCR kit. The libraries were constructed in a second round of multiplex PCR and then size-selected and purified. Libraries were sequenced paired-end with 100 bp reads on an Illumina HiSeq2000. The authors processed their data as follows. SOAPnuke was used to process the raw data, throwing out any read that contained adapters or uncalled bases, had a mean Phred below 15, or lacked an exact constant-primer or identifier match. High-quality paired reads were merged with COPE v1.2.5, and unique nucleotide sequences were defined as clonotypes. MiTCR v1.1 was used to align the clonotypes against IMGT TRBV, TRBD and TRBJ reference segments. The analysis included only V-J combinations with a frequency above 0.0001, which together covered 98% to 99.2% of the repertoires. A TCS score was defined as the ratio between F50 (clonal expansion) and ExV (chaos), using BLOSUM62-based TCRdist between CDR3 peptides within each V-J. Welch's t-statistics and random forest reduced just over 500 V-J features to roughly 13, which were used in a naive Bayes classifier (R e1071). The raw public data were reprocessed by TCRdb itself: fastp quality trimming at Q25, MiXCR clonotype calling, in-frame beta chains only. Rows merge per CDR3 protein into single entries with the most common DNA and genes. TCRdb assigned the V and J calls; the authors' analysis was not used. The sample data list approximately 300,000 distinct CDR3 sequences, and 15% to 20% of these were observed just once. The ten largest clones capture around 58% of the sample.

This receptor was obtained from a woman between 55 and 75 years old with Graves' ophthalmopathy. The sequenced sample was blood. The rearrangement combines TRBV6-1 with TRBJ2-3; the D region possibly corresponds to TRBD2 (6 bases align). The base sequence is TGTGCCAGCAGCCCCCTAGCGAATCAGTTCACAGATACGCAGTATTTT. Its protein is CASSPLANQFTDTQYF.